These 6 T cell receptor beta chains were sequenced from one sample in a study of response to subunit inactivated influenza vaccine. TCRdb redid the calling of the RT-PCR reads with MiXCR, one entry per CDR3 protein. The data show roughly 780,000 distinct CDR3 sequences, with less than 20% seen just once and approximately 10% held by the top ten. This sample comprised PBMCs from blood, obtained roughly 5 days after vaccination. These receptors came from a man between 50 and 59 years old who received an inactivated influenza vaccine.

The genes are TRBV7-2 and TRBJ1-6, with D tentatively TRBD1 (6 bases). This CDR3 is 15 amino acids long. V dropped 0 bases and J dropped 8 bases, with 11 bases sitting between them. Per germline, CDR1 SGHTA and CDR2 FQGNSA. The CDR3 loop is CASSLARGRDSPLHF. The CDR3 DNA reads as TGTGCCAGCAGCTTAGCGCGGGGGCGCGATTCACCCCTCCACTTT. The entire variable domain, with the rest obtained from reference TRBV7-2 and TRBJ1-6, is as follows: GAGVSQSPSNKVTEKGKDVELRCDPISGHTALYWYRQSLGQGLEFLIYFQGNSAPDKSGLPSDRFSAERTGGSVSTLTIQRTQQEDSAVYLCASSLARGRDSPLHFGNGTRLTVT.

This clonotype was recorded at least ten times. The genes are TRBV20-1 and TRBJ1-1, with 7 bases that match TRBD1. In germline, CDR1 is DFQATT, CDR2 SNEGSKA (reference sequence). The J segment lost 0 bases and the V segment lost 2 bases, leaving 12 bases of the junction unmatched. The CDR3 is 17 residues long. The CDR3 loop reads CSARPRSTGQLNTEAFF. CDR3 bases: TGCAGTGCTAGACCCCGATCTACGGGACAGTTGAACACTGAAGCTTTCTTT.

This clonotype was counted between two and nine times. J is TRBJ1-5 and V is TRBV4-2, with 8 bases aligning to TRBD1. Germline trimming cut 6 bases from V and 7 bases from J; bases unmatched to any gene: 11. From germline, CDR1 is LGHNA and CDR2 YNFKEQ. The CDR3 length is 15 residues. This CDR3 reads CASSRRQGSEQPQHF. DNA of the CDR3: TGTGCCAGCAGTCGCCGACAGGGGTCGGAACAGCCCCAGCATTTT.

There are a few counts of this clonotype. The J gene is TRBJ2-7, the V gene TRBV5-6, with 7 bases aligning to TRBD1. CDR3 length: 13 amino acids. The V and J ends lost 4 bases and 9 bases, in that order; junction bases with no gene match: 10. Germline V CDR1 and CDR2: SGHDT, YYEEEE. CDR3 coding DNA: TGTGCCAGCAGCAAAGGACAGGCCCTAGTGCAGTACTTC. Protein product: CASSKGQALVQYF.

This clonotype was seen a handful of times. The chain carries TRBV4-2 and TRBJ2-7; 15 nucleotides align to TRBD2. V lost 6 bases and J lost 7; bases outside the gene matches: 16. Per the germline V gene, CDR1 is LGHNA and CDR2 is YNFKEQ. The CDR3 consists of 18 residues. This CDR3 is CASSPSFPGTSGRWEQYF. CDR3 coding DNA: TGTGCCAGCAGTCCAAGTTTCCCCGGGACTAGCGGGAGGTGGGAGCAGTACTTC.

The V and J genes are TRBV24-1 and TRBJ2-1; no definite D call. The V and J ends lost 1 base and 5 bases respectively, with 5 bases between them. The CDR3 contains 13 residues. CDR1 is KGHDR, CDR2 SFDVKD, per germline. CDR3 bases: TGTGCCACCAGTGATTTCCCCAACAATGAGCAGTTCTTC. Its protein product is CATSDFPNNEQFF.